The 20 T cell receptor beta chains in this list originate from one sample, sequenced in a study of radiotherapy plus CTLA-4 blockade in lung cancer. TCRdb keeps only in-frame clones here, not all; method: immunoSEQ multiplex PCR. The sample lists approximately 67,000 clones, about four fifths occurring once. Sequenced material: peripheral blood, taken from a patient treated with radiotherapy plus ipilimumab. The receptors originated from a human donor with non-small cell lung cancer who had a partial response to radiotherapy plus ipilimumab.

This sequence joins TRBV28 and TRBJ2-5; 7 nucleotides agree with TRBD2. CDR3 size: 12 residues. The germline CDR1 and CDR2 sequences are MDHEN and SYDVKM. V gave up 11 bases and J gave up 2 bases; unmatched junction bases: 5. The CDR3 reads CASAGRQETQYF. CDR3 bases: TGTGCCTCGGCCGGGAGGCAAGAGACCCAGTACTTC.

The chain employs TRBV10-3 and TRBJ2-3; TRBD2 aligns across 15 bases. The junction had 7 bases not matched to a gene; V was cut back by 6 bases and J by 0 bases. The V gene's germline CDR1 is ENHRY and CDR2 SYGVKD. This CDR3 is 18 amino acids long. The CDR3 sequence: CAISRTSGGGASTDTQYF. The CDR3 DNA reads TGTGCCATCAGCCGGACTAGCGGGGGGGGTGCTAGCACAGATACGCAGTATTTT.

The chain uses TRBV5-1 and TRBJ2-5; no clear D gene. Germline V CDR1 and CDR2: SGHRS, YFSETQ. V gave up 0 bases and J gave up 7 bases, with 13 bases separating them. The CDR3 sequence is 14 residues long. DNA of the CDR3: TGCGCCAGCAGCTTGGTCCTAAAAAGTGGGACCCAGTACTTC. This codes for CASSLVLKSGTQYF. Filled out from reference TRBV5-1 and TRBJ2-5, the complete variable domain reads KAGVTQTPRYLIKTRGQQVTLSCSPISGHRSVSWYQQTPGQGLQFLFEYFSETQRNKGNFPGRFSGRQFSNSRSEMNVSTLELGDSALYLCASSLVLKSGTQYFGPGTRLLVL.

This clone was picked up one time. The chain joins TRBV5-1 to TRBJ2-1, with a weak D call TRBD1 (5 bases). CDR1 and CDR2 from the germline V gene are SGHRS and YFSETQ. This CDR3 is built from 12 residues. The V gene lost 2 bases and the J gene lost 8 bases, with 8 bases spanning the gap. The CDR3 loop is CASSFEGDEQFF. The CDR3 DNA reads as TGCGCCAGCAGCTTTGAAGGGGATGAGCAGTTCTTC.

The chain uses TRBV7-8 and TRBJ2-4; the D gene is possibly TRBD2 (7 bases). V gave up 0 bases and J gave up 7 bases, with 10 bases separating them. This CDR3 has 14 residues. Germline CDR1 is SGHVS and CDR2 is FQNEAQ. CDR3 residues: CASSLAGGGNIQYF. DNA for the CDR3: TGTGCCAGCAGCTTAGCGGGAGGGGGTAACATTCAGTACTTC.

As regards this clone: One end of the junction varies from germline; a read error may be responsible. This chain links TRBV30 with TRBJ1-2; 7 bases are a match to TRBD1. CDR1 is GTSNPN and CDR2 is SVGIG in the germline V gene (reference sequence). This CDR3 contains 8 residues. CDR3 DNA: TGTGCCTTACAGGGGCCCTACTTC. Protein product: CALQGPYF.

The V gene is TRBV5-4, the J gene TRBJ2-7, with a tentative D call TRBD2 (5 bases). The CDR3 runs 15 residues. Germline V gene lookup returns CDR1 SGHNT and CDR2 YYREEE (reference sequence). V dropped 3 bases and J dropped 5 bases, with 18 bases sitting between them. Here the CDR3 reads CASSSRRGVGDEQYF. CDR3 DNA: TGTGCCAGCAGCTCTCGCCGGGGTGTCGGGGACGAGCAGTACTTC.

The chain carries TRBV7-6 and TRBJ2-7; D uncertain. The CDR3 extends over 14 amino acids. Germline lookup yields CDR1 SGHVS and CDR2 FNYEAQ. V was shortened by 0 bases and J by 1 base, with 7 bases between the two germline ends. The chain's CDR3 is CASSLAVSSYEQYF. The CDR3 DNA is TGTGCCAGCAGCTTAGCGGTCAGTTCCTACGAGCAGTACTTC.

The chain joins TRBV1 to TRBJ1-5. TRBV1 is a documented pseudogene. CDR3 size: 16 residues. CDR3 protein: CTSSHFPGGAGQPQHF. The CDR3 coding sequence is TGCACCAGCAGCCATTTTCCAGGAGGGGCCGGGCAGCCCCAGCATTTT.

Only a few counts were recorded for this clone. The chain links TRBV10-1 to TRBJ2-3; weak D call: TRBD1 (6 bases). In germline, CDR1 is WNHNN, CDR2 SYGVQD (reference sequence). The CDR3 length is 13 residues. Trimming removed 7 bases at V and 2 bases at J, with 10 bases between. CDR3 nucleotide sequence: TGCGCCAGCACGGACAGCTCCACAGATACGCAGTATTTT. Translation: CASTDSSTDTQYF.

This sequence joins TRBV2 and TRBJ1-2, with 9 positions matching TRBD1. The length of the CDR3 is 15 residues. Germline V CDR1 and CDR2: SNHLY, FYNNEI. After removal of 1 base from V and 5 bases from J, the junction contained 5 bases not matched to a gene. In DNA form, the CDR3 reads TGTGCCAGCAGTGAAGGGACAGGGGCTTCATATGGCTACACCTTC. This codes for CASSEGTGASYGYTF. The variable domain in full, with the rest retrieved from reference TRBV2 and TRBJ1-2, is EPEVTQTPSHQVTQMGQEVILRCVPISNHLYFYWYRQILGQKVEFLVSFYNNEISEKSEIFDDQFSVERPDGSNFTLKIRSTKLEDSAMYFCASSEGTGASYGYTFGSGTRLTVV.

The rearrangement uses TRBV10-3 and TRBJ2-7; TRBD2 is a possible D gene (6 bases). Per the germline V gene, CDR1 is ENHRY and CDR2 is SYGVKD. V gave up 4 bases and J gave up 2 bases, with 15 bases separating them. The CDR3 covers 15 residues. The CDR3 here is CAISGGTGTPYEQYF. The CDR3 DNA sequence: TGTGCCATCAGTGGCGGGACGGGGACCCCCTACGAGCAGTACTTC.

A few counts support this clone. The V gene is TRBV14, the J gene TRBJ2-3; TRBD1 aligns across 9 bases. V lost 2 bases, J lost 4 bases, and 13 bases stayed unmatched. Germline V lookup: CDR1 SGHDN, CDR2 FVKESK. The CDR3 spans 18 residues. CDR3 sequence (DNA): TGTGCCAGCAGCCAACAGCCGGGACAGGGTAAGGAGCCAGATACGCAGTATTTT. Translation: CASSQQPGQGKEPDTQYF.

CDR3 amino acids: CASSPNGQRNEKLFF. The DNA for the CDR3 is TGTGCCAGCAGTCCCAATGGACAGAGAAATGAAAAACTGTTTTTT. This chain joins TRBV6-6 and TRBJ1-4, with D perhaps matching TRBD1 (6 bases). CDR3 length equals 15 residues. Trimming stripped 5 bases from V and 5 bases from J, with 15 bases between. In germline, CDR1 is MNHNY, CDR2 SVGAGI (reference sequence).

This clone appeared a single time. V gene TRBV2 combines with J gene TRBJ2-7, with D tentatively TRBD2 (6 bases). CDR3 length: 14 residues. The V gene lost 10 bases and the J gene lost 3 bases, with 19 bases spanning the gap. CDR1 and CDR2 (germline): SNHLY, FYNNEI. The CDR3 reads CATRSPSGHYEQYF. The CDR3 nucleotides read TGTGCCACCCGCTCCCCCAGCGGGCACTACGAGCAGTACTTC. The full variable domain, in which reference TRBV2 and TRBJ2-7 provide the parts outside the CDR3, is EPEVTQTPSHQVTQMGQEVILRCVPISNHLYFYWYRQILGQKVEFLVSFYNNEISEKSEIFDDQFSVERPDGSNFTLKIRSTKLEDSAMYFCATRSPSGHYEQYFGPGTRLTVT.

The V gene is TRBV5-1, the J gene TRBJ2-3, with D possibly being TRBD2 (6 bases). V was trimmed by 2 bases and J by 4 bases, leaving 8 bases between them. Per germline, CDR1 SGHRS and CDR2 YFSETQ. The CDR3 length is 13 residues. The CDR3 bases are TGCGCCAGCAGCTTCGGGGGTTCAGATACGCAGTATTTT. Translating it yields CASSFGGSDTQYF.

Sample share makes this clone medium-sized. The V call is TRBV28, the J call TRBJ2-3, with TRBD2 matching 9 bases. CDR3 length: 15 residues. The V and J ends lost 7 bases and 5 bases, in that order; junction bases with no gene match: 10. Germline-derived CDR1 and CDR2 are MDHEN and SYDVKM. The CDR3, as DNA: TGTGCCAGCACCCCTTCTAGCGGGATGGGAGATACGCAGTATTTT. It yields the protein CASTPSSGMGDTQYF.

The rearrangement joins TRBV6-6 to TRBJ1-3, with a possible D match to TRBD1 (6 bases). V was pared by 6 bases and J by 1 base, with 7 bases between. Germline CDR1 MNHNY, CDR2 SVGAGI (reference sequence). The CDR3 totals 13 residues. The CDR3 sequence is CASRGQSGNTIYF. The CDR3 DNA sequence: TGTGCCAGCAGAGGACAGTCTGGAAACACCATATATTTT.

This clone was counted only a few times. V gene TRBV2 combines with J gene TRBJ2-3, with D possibly being TRBD1 (5 bases). V lost 6 bases and J 0 bases, leaving 7 bases between the germline ends. Germline V lookup: CDR1 SNHLY, CDR2 FYNNEI. This CDR3 contains 13 residues. In DNA, the CDR3 is TGTGCCAGCAGCAGGGCTAGCACAGATACGCAGTATTTT. Protein: CASSRASTDTQYF.

The gene calls are TRBV7-3 and TRBJ2-3, with TRBD1 matching 7 bases. Trimming at V came to 2 bases and at J to 2 bases, leaving 1 base not matched to a gene. The CDR3 is 14 residues long. CDR1 is SGHTA and CDR2 is FQGTGA in the germline V gene. CDR3 DNA: TGTGCCAGCAGCTTAGGACAGGCCACAGATACGCAGTATTTT. Translated, it gives CASSLGQATDTQYF.